This TCR beta chain emerged from a study of blood T cell repertoires in COVID-19. Clones were read by immunoSEQ multiplex PCR, and TCRdb kept only the in-frame ones, dropping some. This table holds a few hundred thousand clones, about 91% found once. This TCR derives from a person aged 18 to 30 with COVID-19, enrolled during active disease. Sample: peripheral blood.

The DNA of the CDR3 is TGTGCCAGCAGATCGGGCGCCGGGGTGGAGACCCAGTACTTC. It specifies CASRSGAGVETQYF. This chain joins TRBV6-5 and TRBJ2-5; tentatively, D is TRBD2 (5 bases). Trimming stripped 6 bases from V and 5 bases from J, with 16 bases between. Germline V lookup: CDR1 MNHEY, CDR2 SVGAGI. This CDR3 has 14 amino acids.